This TCR beta chain is drawn from a study of T cell repertoires in cytomegalovirus infection. Study at large: Matching HLA type and CMV infection were both indicated by public TCR beta signatures.

TCRdb redid the calling of the reads with MiXCR, one entry per CDR3 protein. The repertoire holds 200,000 to 300,000 distinct CDR3 sequences, roughly 9% seen once, with about 15% in the top ten. At least ten counts were recorded for this clonotype. Antigen: not known. Findings of the study overall: Within the response measured ex vivo, HLA-C-restricted CMV-specific TCR beta clonotypes were dominant.

V lost 1 base to trimming and J lost 5 bases; unmatched junction nucleotides: 6. Germline CDR1 SGHTA, CDR2 FQGNSA. The CDR3 contains 15 residues. Sequencing input: PBMCs. V gene TRBV7-2 combines with J gene TRBJ2-5, with 8 bases identical to TRBD2. This sequence was found in a human donor in good health (CMV status not recorded). Some clones in this sample may be carry-over from other donors' samples. The CDR3 DNA sequence: TGTGCCAGCAGCTTAGACGGGAGGGCCGGTGAGACCCAGTACTTC. Translation gives CASSLDGRAGETQYF. Filled out from reference TRBV7-2 and TRBJ2-5, the complete variable domain reads GAGVSQSPSNKVTEKGKDVELRCDPISGHTALYWYRQSLGQGLEFLIYFQGNSAPDKSGLPSDRFSAERTGGSVSTLTIQRTQQEDSAVYLCASSLDGRAGETQYFGPGTRLLVL.